The clone carrying this T cell receptor beta chain appeared once. Its antigen remains unknown. This record belongs to a study of shared clonotypes between healthy human individuals. Overall study results and limits: Only blood underwent sampling, and tissue repertoires likely differ.

Clones were sequenced by immunoSEQ multiplex PCR, and TCRdb holds only the in-frame ones, with some missing. Among around 240,000 clones listed, about 69% were seen once. The CDR3 is made up of 14 amino acids. Germline CDR1 and CDR2: SGHAT and FQNNGV. V was trimmed by 3 bases and J by 9 bases, leaving 15 bases between them. This TCR came from a man aged 25-45 years in good health. The sequenced sample was memory CD4+ T cells sorted from blood. The subset: CD45RA-negative fraction. V gene TRBV11-2 combines with J gene TRBJ2-1; a weak D match, TRBD2 (6 bases). The CDR3 region has the DNA TGTGCCAGCAGCTTGTCGACGGGAGTCGGTGAGCAGTTCTTC. Translated: CASSLSTGVGEQFF.